This T cell receptor (beta chain) was found in a study of T cell repertoires in cytomegalovirus infection. Study at large: Recently identified HLA-C-restricted and well-studied HLA-B-restricted CMV epitopes were used. In public TCR beta signatures, there were indications of both CMV infection and matching HLA type. Findings of the study overall: Within the response measured ex vivo, HLA-C-restricted CMV-specific TCR beta clonotypes were dominant. Carriers of CMV plus the relevant HLA were identified by cumulative public TCR beta family frequency.

One entry per CDR3 protein results from TCRdb running MiXCR on the reads. The sample carries about 700,000 distinct CDR3 sequences, 30% to 35% recorded once. In this sample, this clonotype turned up many times. The antigen is unknown. The V and J ends lost 3 bases and 3 bases respectively, with 12 bases between them. The CDR3 spans 15 residues. Germline values: CDR1 SGHTA, CDR2 FQGNSA. The receptor was derived from a human donor in good health (CMV status not recorded). Some clones in this sample may be carry-over from other donors' samples. Here the sequenced sample was cultured PBMCs, taken from culture after CMV antigen stimulation. V is TRBV7-2 and J is TRBJ2-1; D perhaps matches TRBD2 (6 bases). The CDR3 nucleotides read TGTGCCAGCAGCTTGGGGGGAAATCTCTACAATGAGCAGTTCTTC. Translated, it gives CASSLGGNLYNEQFF.